Presented here are 28 T cell receptor beta chains from one specimen sequenced in a study of blood T cell repertoires in COVID-19. Assay used: immunoSEQ multiplex PCR; TCRdb lists only in-frame clones, some missing. Counted here are more than 120,000 clones, approximately 88% occurring once; the ten biggest clones make up approximately 4.6%. Sequenced input: peripheral blood. The source of these receptors is a human donor in a cohort sampled during active COVID-19.

The chain recombines TRBV20-1 with TRBJ2-3, with 9 nucleotides matching TRBD2. Trimming at V came to 3 bases and at J to 0 bases, leaving 4 bases not matched to a gene. The CDR3 has 15 residues. Germline lookup yields CDR1 DFQATT and CDR2 SNEGSKA (reference sequence). CDR3 DNA: TGCAGTGCTAGTAGCCTAGCGGGAAGCACAGATACGCAGTATTTT. Residues: CSASSLAGSTDTQYF.

This clone came up once. This chain links TRBV28 with TRBJ1-2; TRBD1 matches 10 bases. The CDR3 is 15 amino acids. Germline trimming cut 4 bases from V and 4 bases from J; bases unmatched to any gene: 6. Looked up from germline, CDR1 is MDHEN and CDR2 is SYDVKM. The CDR3 loop is CASSSGQGVIYGYTF. CDR3 bases: TGTGCCAGCAGTTCCGGACAGGGGGTCATCTATGGCTACACCTTC.

The chain employs TRBV5-5 and TRBJ2-5; perhaps TRBD2 as D (5 bases). CDR3 length: 13 amino acids. V shed 6 bases and J shed 2 bases, with 11 bases lying between them. Germline CDR1 reads SGHKS; CDR2 reads YYEKEE (reference sequence). The CDR3 DNA follows: TGTGCCAGCACCTCGGGATTTCAAGAGACCCAGTACTTC. It specifies CASTSGFQETQYF.

This CDR3 is CASSLRLSSYEQYV. The CDR3 region has the DNA TGTGCCAGCAGCCTCCGCCTAAGCTCCTACGAGCAGTACGTC. V and J are TRBV11-2 and TRBJ2-7; D remains unclear. V shed 5 bases and J shed 0 bases, with 11 bases lying between them. This CDR3 is 14 amino acids long. Looked up from germline, CDR1 is SGHAT and CDR2 is FQNNGV.

The chain links TRBV7-9 to TRBJ2-2; weak D call: TRBD2 (5 bases). This CDR3 is built from 11 residues. CDR1 and CDR2 (germline): SEHNR, FQNEAQ (reference sequence). V lost 11 bases to trimming and J lost 9 bases, with 13 bases between them. In DNA form, the CDR3 reads TGTGCCGGAGTAGGAGGCCGGGAGCTGTTTTTT. Amino acids: CAGVGGRELFF.

This clone came up a few times. The chain has TRBV2 and TRBJ2-7, with 8 bases lining up with TRBD1. The J segment lost 0 bases and the V segment lost 8 bases, leaving 6 bases of the junction unmatched. The CDR3 length is 14 residues. CDR1 and CDR2 (germline): SNHLY, FYNNEI. CDR3 region: CASEAQGASYEQYF. DNA of the CDR3: TGTGCCAGCGAAGCCCAGGGGGCCTCCTACGAGCAGTACTTC.

For this clone: Distinct nucleotide sequences in the sample also encode this CDR3. This chain uses TRBV6-5 with TRBJ2-1; 8 nucleotides line up with TRBD2. Germline CDR1 and CDR2: MNHEY and SVGAGI. Germline trimming cut 7 bases from V and 15 bases from J; bases unmatched to any gene: 8. The length of the CDR3 is 11 residues. CDR3 amino acids: CASTTSGRWFF. The CDR3 nucleotides read TGTGCCAGCACCACTAGCGGAAGATGGTTCTTC.

The rearrangement joins TRBV6-1 to TRBJ2-5; no reliable D call. V lost 1 base, J lost 2 bases, and 5 bases lay in between. The length of the CDR3 is 13 residues. Germline V gene lookup returns CDR1 MNHNS and CDR2 SASEGT. The CDR3 protein is CASSEELQETQYF. In DNA, the CDR3 is TGTGCCAGCAGTGAAGAACTACAAGAGACCCAGTACTTC.

The chain is built from TRBV9 and TRBJ1-2; possibly TRBD1 for D (6 bases). Germline V gene data show CDR1 as SGDLS and CDR2 as YYNGEE. CDR3 size: 16 residues. Trimming removed 0 bases from V and 3 bases from J, with 15 bases in between. CDR3 coding DNA: TGTGCCAGCAGCGTAGCGACAGGAACGCCCGACTATGGCTACACCTTC. Translation gives CASSVATGTPDYGYTF.

The CDR3 DNA is TGCAGCGTAGGGACAGAAAATCAGCCCCAGCATTTT. It translates to CSVGTENQPQHF. This chain links TRBV29-1 with TRBJ1-5, with 7 positions matching TRBD1. V dropped 6 bases and J dropped 4; count of bases not matched to a gene: 3. CDR3 size: 12 residues. Per the germline V gene, CDR1 is SQVTM and CDR2 is ANQGSEA.

This clone was observed once. This chain links TRBV27 with TRBJ1-5; TRBD1 matches at 7 bases. There are 14 residues in the CDR3. Germline lookup yields CDR1 MNHEY and CDR2 SMNVEV (reference sequence). V dropped 3 bases and J dropped 3; count of bases not matched to a gene: 2. The CDR3 spells CASSLGQTNQPQHF. The CDR3 nucleotides read TGTGCCAGCAGTTTGGGACAGACCAATCAGCCCCAGCATTTT.

The chain's CDR3 is CATSTFSGGETQYF. The CDR3 region has the DNA TGTGCCACCTCAACATTTAGCGGGGGAGAGACCCAGTACTTC. This chain uses TRBV19 with TRBJ2-5; 9 bases agree with TRBD2. The CDR3 spans 14 residues. Germline CDR1 LNHDA, CDR2 SQIVND (reference sequence). V gave up 10 bases and J gave up 4 bases; unmatched junction bases: 10.

A single count supports this clone. The chain joins TRBV6-2 or TRBV6-3 to TRBJ1-2; D is ambiguous. Germline V gene lookup returns CDR1 MNHEY and CDR2 SVGEGT. CDR3 length equals 13 residues. The V end lost 0 bases, the J end lost 4 bases, and 6 bases lay between the germline ends. CDR3 DNA: TGTGCCAGCAGTTACTCACAGTTCTATGGCTACACCTTC. Translated: CASSYSQFYGYTF.

This clone has a handful of counts. This sequence joins TRBV7-9 and TRBJ1-2; the match to TRBD1 covers 12 bases. Germline assignment: CDR1 SEHNR and CDR2 FQNEAQ (reference sequence). This CDR3 contains 14 residues. J gave up 4 bases and V 5 bases, and 2 bases lay outside the gene matches. The CDR3 DNA reads as TGTGCCAGCAGCCCGGGACAGGGGGCCTATGGCTACACCTTC. Its translation: CASSPGQGAYGYTF.

In its sample, this clone was seen many times. The chain employs TRBV29-1 and TRBJ2-3; 8 positions agree with TRBD2. CDR3 length: 16 amino acids. V dropped 6 bases and J dropped 1; count of bases not matched to a gene: 12. Germline-derived CDR1 and CDR2 are SQVTM and ANQGSEA. The CDR3 is CSVGGVTGVGTDTQYF. CDR3 nucleotides: TGCAGCGTCGGGGGGGTTACAGGAGTCGGCACAGATACGCAGTATTTT.

V is TRBV19 and J is TRBJ1-2; D not certain. From germline, CDR1 is LNHDA and CDR2 SQIVND (reference sequence). Trimming left V 7 bases short and J 1 base short, with 16 bases between. The CDR3 runs to 15 residues. CDR3 amino acids: CASTHTEIGNYGYTF. CDR3 nucleotides: TGTGCCAGTACCCATACAGAGATAGGTAACTATGGCTACACCTTC.

V usage is TRBV18 and J usage is TRBJ2-2; D uncertain. The CDR3 is made up of 14 amino acids. V was cut by 3 bases and J by 0 bases, with 5 bases left in between. The germline V gene has CDR1 KGHSH and CDR2 LQKENI. The CDR3 coding sequence is TGTGCCAGCTCACCCTTATCGAACACCGGGGAGCTGTTTTTT. Its translation is CASSPLSNTGELFF.

The chain uses TRBV3-1 (or the pseudogene TRBV3-2) and TRBJ2-5; TRBD2 matches at 10 bases. V shed 2 bases and J 2 bases; nucleotides not matched to a gene: 5. Germline lookup yields CDR1 LGHDT and CDR2 YNNKEL (reference sequence). The CDR3 has 16 amino acids. This chain's CDR3 is CASSQRTSGLQETQYF. The CDR3 coding sequence is TGTGCCAGCAGCCAAAGGACTAGCGGTTTACAAGAGACCCAGTACTTC.

The chain combines TRBV20-1 with TRBJ2-5; 7 bases map to TRBD2. V shed 3 bases, J shed 1 base, and the junction held 5 bases outside the gene matches. The germline gives CDR1 DFQATT, CDR2 SNEGSKA (reference sequence). This CDR3 has 14 residues. CDR3 coding DNA: TGCAGTGCTAGTTGGCGGGGGAGCCAAGAGACCCAGTACTTC. It specifies CSASWRGSQETQYF.

The chain recombines TRBV5-6 with TRBJ2-2, with 9 positions matching TRBD2. J was trimmed by 0 bases and V by 2 bases; bases with no gene match: 5. CDR1 is SGHDT and CDR2 is YYEEEE in the germline V gene. The CDR3 extends over 17 amino acids. CDR3 region: CASSLKREEPNTGELFF. Here the CDR3 DNA reads TGTGCCAGCAGCTTAAAGCGGGAGGAACCGAACACCGGGGAGCTGTTTTTT.

The chain couples TRBV11-1 to TRBJ2-7, with 9 bases lining up with TRBD1. The CDR3 is 15 amino acids. Germline CDR1 is SGHAT and CDR2 is FQDESV (reference sequence). Trimming at V came to 2 bases and at J to 3 bases, leaving 5 bases not matched to a gene. CDR3 sequence reads: CASSLSGTGYYEQYF. The CDR3 nucleotides read TGTGCCAGCAGCTTATCCGGGACAGGGTACTACGAGCAGTACTTC.

The V and J genes are TRBV10-3 and TRBJ2-1, with TRBD2 matching over 14 bases. The germline CDR1 and CDR2 sequences are ENHRY and SYGVKD. Trimming removed 7 bases from V and 8 bases from J; junction bases left unmatched: 4. This CDR3 has 14 amino acids. The CDR3 nucleotides are TGTGCCATCAAGGGACTAGCGGGAGCGCATGAGCAGTTCTTC. Amino acids: CAIKGLAGAHEQFF.

CDR3 sequence reads: CASSINLDGGRHGYTF. The CDR3 DNA sequence: TGTGCCAGTAGTATAAATCTCGACGGAGGCAGGCATGGCTACACCTTC. The chain has TRBV19 and TRBJ1-2; D unresolved. Trimming pared 2 bases from V and 6 bases from J, leaving 19 bases between. From germline, CDR1 is LNHDA and CDR2 SQIVND (reference sequence). The CDR3 is 16 residues long.

This clone was detected only once. The chain recombines TRBV7-3 with TRBJ1-1; 7 bases line up with TRBD1. The CDR3 totals 13 residues. V lost 4 bases and J lost 5; bases outside the gene matches: 4. The germline gives CDR1 SGHTA, CDR2 FQGTGA. The CDR3 reads CASSSYRGTEAFF. CDR3 sequence (DNA): TGTGCCAGCAGCTCATACAGGGGAACTGAAGCTTTCTTT.

The chain is built from TRBV10-3 and TRBJ2-1; D possibly corresponds to TRBD2 (6 bases). The CDR3 spans 17 residues. The ends were cut back, 6 bases at V and 0 bases at J, with 18 bases in the middle. The germline V gene has CDR1 ENHRY and CDR2 SYGVKD. The CDR3 loop reads CAIRPRDSAVSYNEQFF. CDR3 nucleotides: TGTGCCATCAGACCCCGGGACTCCGCTGTCTCCTACAATGAGCAGTTCTTC.

The CDR3 nucleotides are TGTGCCAGCCTTTCTGGACAGGGCAGCTCACCCCTCCACTTT. Amino acid sequence: CASLSGQGSSPLHF. This chain links TRBV28 with TRBJ1-6, with 8 nucleotides matching TRBD1. Germline V gene lookup returns CDR1 MDHEN and CDR2 SYDVKM. The CDR3 is made up of 14 amino acids. Trimming at V came to 8 bases and at J to 10 bases, leaving 10 bases not matched to a gene. The entire variable domain, with the rest obtained from reference TRBV28 and TRBJ1-6, is as follows: DVKVTQSSRYLVKRTGEKVFLECVQDMDHENMFWYRQDPGLGLRLIYFSYDVKMKEKGDIPEGYSVSREKKERFSLILESASTNQTSMYLCASLSGQGSSPLHFGNGTRLTVT.

V and J are TRBV4-1 and TRBJ2-5; 8 positions agree with TRBD1. This CDR3 region has 16 residues. CDR1 MGHRA and CDR2 YSYEKL come from the germline V gene. V lost 1 base and J lost 5; bases outside the gene matches: 9. The CDR3 loop reads CASSQGRQGAGETQYF. The CDR3 region has the DNA TGCGCCAGCAGCCAAGGTCGCCAGGGGGCGGGCGAGACCCAGTACTTC.

V and J are TRBV19 and TRBJ2-2; D unresolved. This CDR3 contains 17 residues. V was cut by 3 bases and J by 0 bases, with 14 bases left in between. Per germline, CDR1 LNHDA and CDR2 SQIVND (reference sequence). CDR3 in DNA: TGTGCCAGTAGTATGCCCCGGCGGAACTCGAACACCGGGGAGCTGTTTTTT. Protein sequence: CASSMPRRNSNTGELFF. Drawing the rest from reference TRBV19 and TRBJ2-2, the complete variable domain is DGGITQSPKYLFRKEGQNVTLSCEQNLNHDAMYWYRQDPGQGLRLIYYSQIVNDFQKGDIAEGYSVSREKKESFPLTVTSAQKNPTAFYLCASSMPRRNSNTGELFFGEGSRLTVL.